This TCR beta chain was found in a study of CD8 T cells in Susac syndrome. A quantity of about 0.45 to 1 ug RNA underwent reverse transcription using random hexamers. TCRdb reprocessed the immunoSEQ multiplex PCR reads via MiXCR and lists one record per CDR3 protein. Of 65,000 to 85,000 distinct CDR3 sequences in the sample, approximately 93% were seen once. The ends were cut back, 4 bases at V and 0 bases at J, with 12 bases in the middle. CDR3 length: 15 amino acids. Germline values: CDR1 LNHDA, CDR2 SQIVND (reference sequence). The clonotype comes from a human donor with Susac syndrome. The chain carries TRBV19 and TRBJ1-1; maybe TRBD1 (6 bases). The sample taken for sequencing was CD8+ T cells from PBMCs. The CDR3 reads CASSTPDRLNTEAFF. CDR3 sequence (DNA): TGTGCCAGTAGTACCCCGGACAGATTGAACACTGAAGCTTTCTTT.